This is a list of T cell receptor beta chains from one sample in a study of blood T cells in healthy people across ages. TCRdb fed the 5' RACE reads into MiXCR, producing one record per CDR3 protein. Here the sample spans some 1.5 million distinct CDR3 sequences, approximately 28% being singletons. The sample consisted of blood. Receptors originate from a woman under 40 in good health. Both conserved end residues are part of each CDR3. The D gene is left open where the match is weak. Rows give clone size only sometimes, using once, few, many, or a class for an expanded clone.

v_call: TRBV11-2
d_call: -
j_call: TRBJ2-7
clone_size: many
cdr3_aa: CASSLGGGASYEQYF
cdr3_nt: TGTGCCAGCAGCTTAGGAGGGGGGGCCTCCTACGAGCAGTACTTC

v_call: TRBV9
d_call: -
j_call: TRBJ1-2
clone_size: many
cdr3_aa: CASSVSGTPYGYTF
cdr3_nt: TGTGCCAGCAGCGTTTCCGGGACTCCTTATGGCTACACCTTC

v_call: TRBV6-4
d_call: -
j_call: TRBJ2-3
clone_size: -
cdr3_aa: CASSAAGTKTDTQYF
cdr3_nt: TGTGCCAGCAGTGCCGCCGGGACAAAGACAGATACGCAGTATTTT

v_call: TRBV12-3/TRBV12-4
d_call: -
j_call: TRBJ2-2
clone_size: -
cdr3_aa: CASSLAAPPTGELFF
cdr3_nt: TGTGCCAGCAGTTTAGCGGCCCCCCCCACCGGGGAGCTGTTTTTT

v_call: TRBV6-6
d_call: -
j_call: TRBJ2-7
clone_size: -
cdr3_aa: CASSYLVAPSEQYF
cdr3_nt: TGTGCCAGCAGTTACTTAGTAGCCCCCTCCGAGCAGTACTTC

v_call: TRBV20-1
d_call: TRBD2
j_call: TRBJ2-3
clone_size: -
cdr3_aa: CSARDPRTSGGESDTQYF
cdr3_nt: TGCAGTGCTAGAGATCCCCGGACTAGCGGGGGAGAGTCGGATACGCAGTATTTT

v_call: TRBV7-2
d_call: TRBD1
j_call: TRBJ1-2
clone_size: -
cdr3_aa: CASSAQQGSYGYTF
cdr3_nt: TGTGCCAGCAGCGCTCAACAGGGGAGCTATGGCTACACCTTC

v_call: TRBV5-1
d_call: -
j_call: TRBJ2-6
clone_size: few
cdr3_aa: CASSLERSSGANVLTF
cdr3_nt: TGCGCCAGCAGCTTGGAGAGAAGCTCTGGGGCCAACGTCCTGACTTTC

v_call: TRBV11-2
d_call: TRBD1
j_call: TRBJ1-4
clone_size: -
cdr3_aa: CASSSLTGRNEKLFF
cdr3_nt: TGTGCCAGCAGCTCTCTGACAGGGCGAAATGAAAAACTGTTTTTT

v_call: TRBV12-3/TRBV12-4
d_call: TRBD2
j_call: TRBJ2-1
clone_size: -
cdr3_aa: CASSLLRESEQFF
cdr3_nt: TGTGCCAGCAGTTTATTGCGGGAGAGTGAGCAGTTCTTC

v_call: TRBV29-1
d_call: -
j_call: TRBJ2-1
clone_size: many
cdr3_aa: CSVVYRGGTRNEQFF
cdr3_nt: TGCAGCGTCGTTTACAGGGGGGGAACAAGGAATGAGCAGTTCTTC

v_call: TRBV5-1
d_call: -
j_call: TRBJ1-2
clone_size: -
cdr3_aa: CASSLGGTLGYTF
cdr3_nt: TGCGCCAGCAGCTTGGGGGGGACACTCGGCTACACCTTC

v_call: TRBV6-2/TRBV6-3
d_call: -
j_call: TRBJ1-2
clone_size: -
cdr3_aa: CASRRLNARNYGYTF
cdr3_nt: TGTGCCAGCCGCCGTCTTAATGCGAGGAACTATGGCTACACCTTC

v_call: TRBV5-1
d_call: -
j_call: TRBJ1-2
clone_size: few
cdr3_aa: CASSLGHETANYGYTF
cdr3_nt: TGCGCCAGCAGCTTGGGGCATGAGACAGCTAACTATGGCTACACCTTC

v_call: TRBV10-3
d_call: -
j_call: TRBJ2-5
clone_size: -
cdr3_aa: CAIRLQGQETRYF
cdr3_nt: TGTGCCATCAGGCTACAGGGACAAGAGACCCGGTACTTC

v_call: TRBV6-1
d_call: TRBD2
j_call: TRBJ2-1
clone_size: many
cdr3_aa: CASTRPKAGGPGLHEQFF
cdr3_nt: TGTGCCAGCACCAGACCCAAAGCGGGAGGGCCTGGGTTGCATGAGCAGTTCTTC

v_call: TRBV2
d_call: TRBD1
j_call: TRBJ2-3
clone_size: -
cdr3_aa: CASRRTGGMDTQYF
cdr3_nt: TGTGCCAGCAGACGGACAGGGGGAATGGATACGCAGTATTTT

v_call: TRBV12-3/TRBV12-4
d_call: TRBD1
j_call: TRBJ2-7
clone_size: many
cdr3_aa: CASSSSGTELYEQYF
cdr3_nt: TGTGCCAGCAGTTCCTCCGGGACAGAGCTCTACGAGCAGTACTTC

v_call: TRBV20-1
d_call: -
j_call: TRBJ2-1
clone_size: -
cdr3_aa: CSARASQTYNEQFF
cdr3_nt: TGCAGTGCTAGAGCTAGCCAGACCTACAATGAGCAGTTCTTC

v_call: TRBV6-5
d_call: TRBD1
j_call: TRBJ2-5
clone_size: many
cdr3_aa: CASSSPGQGKETQYF
cdr3_nt: TGTGCCAGCAGTTCTCCGGGACAGGGGAAAGAGACCCAGTACTTC

v_call: TRBV20-1
d_call: TRBD2
j_call: TRBJ2-3
clone_size: few
cdr3_aa: CSARDGAGSTDTQYF
cdr3_nt: TGCAGTGCTAGAGATGGAGCGGGGAGCACAGATACGCAGTATTTT

v_call: TRBV18
d_call: -
j_call: TRBJ1-5
clone_size: few
cdr3_aa: CASSIGVSNQPQHF
cdr3_nt: TGTGCCAGCTCAATAGGGGTGAGCAATCAGCCCCAGCATTTT

v_call: TRBV4-3
d_call: TRBD2
j_call: TRBJ2-1
clone_size: -
cdr3_aa: CASSQGTGTSGISYNEQFF
cdr3_nt: TGCGCCAGCAGCCAAGGAACCGGGACTAGCGGGATCTCCTACAATGAGCAGTTCTTC

v_call: TRBV5-6
d_call: -
j_call: TRBJ2-3
clone_size: few
cdr3_aa: CASSSSLLGRDTQYF
cdr3_nt: TGTGCCAGCAGCTCGAGTCTTTTAGGCAGGGATACGCAGTATTTT

v_call: TRBV30
d_call: TRBD1
j_call: TRBJ2-2
clone_size: -
cdr3_aa: CAWSDYRGTNTGELFF
cdr3_nt: TGTGCCTGGAGTGATTACAGGGGGACTAACACCGGGGAGCTGTTTTTT

v_call: TRBV4-1
d_call: -
j_call: TRBJ1-4
clone_size: -
cdr3_aa: CASSQPGRFRKLFF
cdr3_nt: TGCGCCAGCAGCCAACCGGGAAGGTTTCGAAAACTGTTTTTT

v_call: TRBV12-3/TRBV12-4
d_call: -
j_call: TRBJ2-7
clone_size: few
cdr3_aa: CASSLGQAHEQYF
cdr3_nt: TGTGCCAGCAGTTTAGGGCAGGCCCACGAGCAGTACTTC

v_call: TRBV28
d_call: TRBD2
j_call: TRBJ2-1
clone_size: few
cdr3_aa: CASSLGFAGEFF
cdr3_nt: TGTGCCAGCAGTTTAGGTTTCGCGGGGGAGTTCTTC

v_call: TRBV29-1
d_call: -
j_call: TRBJ2-3
clone_size: many
cdr3_aa: CSVEATTQYF
cdr3_nt: TGCAGCGTTGAGGCTACGACGCAGTATTTT

v_call: TRBV15
d_call: -
j_call: TRBJ1-4
clone_size: -
cdr3_aa: CATSRDLGGKLFF
cdr3_nt: TGTGCCACCAGCAGAGATCTTGGGGGAAAACTGTTTTTT

v_call: TRBV18
d_call: -
j_call: TRBJ2-7
clone_size: many
cdr3_aa: CASSPTSPSSYEQYF
cdr3_nt: TGTGCCAGCTCACCTACATCCCCTAGCTCCTACGAGCAGTACTTC

v_call: TRBV20-1
d_call: -
j_call: TRBJ2-4
clone_size: -
cdr3_aa: CGAAHGGRRNIQYF
cdr3_nt: TGCGGTGCTGCCCACGGGGGGCGTAGAAACATTCAGTACTTC

v_call: TRBV24-1
d_call: -
j_call: TRBJ1-2
clone_size: many
cdr3_aa: CATSKGGSDYGYTF
cdr3_nt: TGTGCCACCAGTAAGGGGGGCTCGGACTATGGCTACACCTTC

v_call: TRBV10-2
d_call: -
j_call: TRBJ1-2
clone_size: -
cdr3_aa: CASSYASPRTDGYTF
cdr3_nt: TGCGCCAGCAGTTATGCGAGCCCGCGAACCGATGGCTACACCTTC

v_call: TRBV18
d_call: TRBD1
j_call: TRBJ2-7
clone_size: -
cdr3_aa: CASTSRDRVSEQYF
cdr3_nt: TGTGCCAGCACGTCCCGGGACAGGGTTTCCGAGCAGTACTTC

v_call: TRBV18
d_call: TRBD1
j_call: TRBJ2-4
clone_size: -
cdr3_aa: CASSPNLGTGGSKNIQYF
cdr3_nt: TGTGCCAGCTCACCCAACCTCGGGACAGGGGGCAGCAAAAACATTCAGTACTTC

v_call: TRBV7-9
d_call: TRBD1
j_call: TRBJ1-2
clone_size: -
cdr3_aa: CASSLAGTGQMNYGYTF
cdr3_nt: TGTGCCAGCAGCTTAGCGGGGACAGGACAAATGAACTATGGCTACACCTTC

v_call: TRBV5-1
d_call: TRBD1
j_call: TRBJ2-1
clone_size: -
cdr3_aa: CASSLRDSGMDEQFF
cdr3_nt: TGCGCCAGCAGCCTACGGGACAGTGGGATGGATGAGCAGTTCTTC

v_call: TRBV5-1
d_call: -
j_call: TRBJ2-5
clone_size: -
cdr3_aa: CASSLESRYETQYF
cdr3_nt: TGCGCCAGCAGCTTGGAGTCGAGGTATGAGACCCAGTACTTC

v_call: TRBV10-2
d_call: -
j_call: TRBJ2-5
clone_size: few
cdr3_aa: CASSPSLVQETQYF
cdr3_nt: TGCGCCAGCAGCCCCTCCCTTGTGCAAGAGACCCAGTACTTC

v_call: TRBV6-4
d_call: -
j_call: TRBJ2-3
clone_size: -
cdr3_aa: CASSENGYQSTDTQYF
cdr3_nt: TGTGCCAGCAGTGAAAATGGCTACCAGTCCACAGATACGCAGTATTTT

v_call: TRBV29-1
d_call: -
j_call: TRBJ1-1
clone_size: once
cdr3_aa: CSVDPGYATFF
cdr3_nt: TGCAGCGTTGACCCAGGCTACGCGACTTTCTTT

v_call: TRBV7-2
d_call: -
j_call: TRBJ2-7
clone_size: few
cdr3_aa: CASSSRHTGATYEQYF
cdr3_nt: TGTGCCAGCAGCTCGCGCCACACGGGGGCTACCTACGAGCAGTACTTC

v_call: TRBV19
d_call: -
j_call: TRBJ2-5
clone_size: -
cdr3_aa: CASSNSESEQYF
cdr3_nt: TGTGCCAGTAGTAATAGCGAGAGTGAGCAGTACTTC

v_call: TRBV6-5
d_call: TRBD2
j_call: TRBJ2-1
clone_size: few
cdr3_aa: CASTRTSGSLDEQFF
cdr3_nt: TGTGCCAGCACCCGGACTAGCGGGAGTTTGGATGAGCAGTTCTTC

v_call: TRBV3-1
d_call: -
j_call: TRBJ2-5
clone_size: few
cdr3_aa: CASSSTRTPLQETQYF
cdr3_nt: TGTGCCAGCAGTTCCACTAGGACCCCGCTTCAAGAGACCCAGTACTTC

v_call: TRBV7-2
d_call: -
j_call: TRBJ2-7
clone_size: many
cdr3_aa: CASSRDRYEQYF
cdr3_nt: TGTGCCAGCAGCCGAGACCGCTACGAGCAGTACTTC

v_call: TRBV18
d_call: -
j_call: TRBJ2-3
clone_size: -
cdr3_aa: CASSPPCEGTDTQYF
cdr3_nt: TGTGCCAGCTCACCGCCGTGTGAGGGCACAGATACGCAGTATTTT

v_call: TRBV5-1
d_call: TRBD1
j_call: TRBJ1-2
clone_size: many
cdr3_aa: CASSRDSLYGYTF
cdr3_nt: TGCGCCAGCAGCCGGGACAGCCTCTATGGCTACACCTTC

v_call: TRBV12-5
d_call: -
j_call: TRBJ2-7
clone_size: many
cdr3_aa: CASALLGPYEQYF
cdr3_nt: TGTGCTAGTGCCCTGCTGGGACCCTACGAGCAGTACTTC

v_call: TRBV6-6
d_call: -
j_call: TRBJ2-7
clone_size: -
cdr3_aa: CASSYLRDIRTYEQYF
cdr3_nt: TGTGCCAGCAGTTACCTCCGGGACATACGGACCTACGAGCAGTACTTC

v_call: TRBV14
d_call: -
j_call: TRBJ2-1
clone_size: many
cdr3_aa: CASSQLGARNEQFF
cdr3_nt: TGTGCCAGCAGCCAACTGGGGGCTCGGAATGAGCAGTTCTTC

v_call: TRBV7-2
d_call: -
j_call: TRBJ1-2
clone_size: -
cdr3_aa: CASSLAAGGAWGYTF
cdr3_nt: TGTGCCAGCAGCTTAGCGGCGGGGGGGGCCTGGGGCTACACCTTC

v_call: TRBV27
d_call: TRBD1
j_call: TRBJ2-7
clone_size: few
cdr3_aa: CASSFLGTGVNEQYF
cdr3_nt: TGTGCCAGCAGTTTTTTAGGGACAGGGGTAAATGAGCAGTACTTC

v_call: TRBV18
d_call: -
j_call: TRBJ2-3
clone_size: -
cdr3_aa: CASSRRSSSDTQYF
cdr3_nt: TGTGCCAGCTCACGGAGAAGCAGTTCAGATACGCAGTATTTT

v_call: TRBV9
d_call: -
j_call: TRBJ2-6
clone_size: -
cdr3_aa: CASSSTRGQPPSVANVLTF
cdr3_nt: TGTGCCAGCAGCTCAACGCGCGGACAGCCTCCCTCTGTGGCCAACGTCCTGACTTTC

v_call: TRBV7-2
d_call: -
j_call: TRBJ2-3
clone_size: -
cdr3_aa: CASSPIGGMTDTQYF
cdr3_nt: TGTGCCAGCAGCCCCATCGGGGGAATGACAGATACGCAGTATTTT